This T cell receptor (beta chain) was recovered during a study of blood T cell repertoires in COVID-19 (dated by TCRdb to about 2020). Looking at the study overall: Samples covering the acute and convalescent phases of COVID-19 were provided by collaborators in the United States, Italy and Spain. Nearly every sample came with metadata listing a de-identified subject ID, COVID-19 status, age in years and sex. Where HLA class I and class II types were available, the types were taken from metadata supplied by the sample provider, not from assay-based typing. The repertoires were made available in a free public database intended to serve as a resource for research on the immune response to SARS-CoV-2. The samples were drawn from two sources: the first 160 participants of the ongoing ImmuneRACE study, and 950 to 1,500 subjects contributed by 6 global collaborators. Subjects who had been exposed to COVID-19, were actively infected with it, or had recovered from it provided the deeply sampled blood TCRbeta repertoires that made up the dataset. The prospective study material was composed of cDNA or gDNA derived from T cells, B-cell-depleted T cells, or PBMCs. Paper-wide results and their limitations: The amount of clinical and demographic metadata varied by source and participant and was provided uncurated.

In Seattle, one collaborating source enrolled patients while the infection was active and tracked those patients longitudinally over the course of disease. Each collaborating institution followed its own protocols to collect whole blood in K2EDTA tubes. Collaborator samples were shipped for TCRbeta analysis as frozen whole blood, isolated PBMCs, or DNA extracted from either sample type. As to this clone: No cognate antigen has been identified for it. No much larger clone exists at a distance of one base, and base qualities are not known.

TCRbeta CDR3 regions were amplified from genomic DNA by means of the immunoSEQ Assay, a bias-controlled multiplex PCR. The published analysis was carried out like this. Nucleated cell counts per sample were estimated from amplification of reference gene primers within the assay. Sequence reads were collapsed and filtered to measure the absolute abundance of every unique TCRbeta CDR3 rearrangement. For each sample, productive Simpson clonality was calculated by taking the square root of Simpson's diversity index across productive rearrangements. TCRdb stores this immuneACCESS table with in-frame sequences only. Part of the clones is absent; in the studies checked, under half of the shortfall reflects unresolved V genes, and no reason is known for the rest. D and trimming were read from the DNA, whereas the V and J calls and clone size are those reported in that table. This sample is represented by 120,000 or so clones; approximately 85% of them were singletons. The top ten hold approximately 18% of the sample.

The cysteine opens and the phenylalanine closes a CDR3 of 14 amino acids. Only the CDR3 DNA stays, 42 bases, in frame from base 1. The junction shows trimming of 2 bases on V and 2 bases on J, and the gene matches do not reach 3 bases of it. In the germline V gene (reference sequence), CDR1 corresponds to GTSNPN and CDR2 to SVGIG. The receptor comes from a man in his thirties or forties with COVID-19, enrolled during active disease. Sequencing was carried out using peripheral blood. In this chain, TRBV30 is recombined with TRBJ1-2, and 9 junctional nucleotides match TRBD1. The base sequence is TGTGCCTGGAGTCCAACAGGGGGCAACTATGGCTACACCTTC. Translated, this is CAWSPTGGNYGYTF.